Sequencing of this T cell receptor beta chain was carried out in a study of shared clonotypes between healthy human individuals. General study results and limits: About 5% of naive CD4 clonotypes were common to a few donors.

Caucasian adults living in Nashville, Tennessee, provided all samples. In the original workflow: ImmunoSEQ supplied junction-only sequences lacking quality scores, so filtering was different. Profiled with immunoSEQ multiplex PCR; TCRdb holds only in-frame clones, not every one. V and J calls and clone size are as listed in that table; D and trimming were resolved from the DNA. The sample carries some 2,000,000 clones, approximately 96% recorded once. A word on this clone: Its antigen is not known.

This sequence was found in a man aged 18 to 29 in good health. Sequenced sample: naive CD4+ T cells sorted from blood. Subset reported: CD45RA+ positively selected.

CDR3: CASRTTGGPGYTF. CDR3 nucleotide sequence: TGTGCCAGTAGAACTACAGGGGGCCCGGGCTACACCTTC. The chain links TRBV19 to TRBJ1-2, with 9 bases identical to TRBD1. With V trimmed by 6 bases and J by 8 bases, 7 bases remained unmatched. Germline V lookup: CDR1 LNHDA, CDR2 SQIVND (reference sequence). The CDR3 runs 13 residues. The full variable domain, in which reference TRBV19 and TRBJ1-2 provide the parts outside the CDR3, is DGGITQSPKYLFRKEGQNVTLSCEQNLNHDAMYWYRQDPGQGLRLIYYSQIVNDFQKGDIAEGYSVSREKKESFPLTVTSAQKNPTAFYLCASRTTGGPGYTFGSGTRLTVV.